This TCR beta chain was sequenced in a study of CD8 T cells in Susac syndrome. Broader study findings: By the study's own acknowledgment, its TCR sequencing and HLA analysis included relatively few individuals. None of the CD4+ T cell repertoires in Susac syndrome showed clonal expansion.

Random hexamers were used to reverse transcribe 0.5 to 1 ug of RNA. Via MiXCR, TCRdb re-called the immunoSEQ multiplex PCR reads, giving one row per CDR3 protein. The repertoire includes about 120,000 distinct CDR3 sequences, over 95% of them detected once, and roughly 0.14% sits in the top ten. Details on this clonotype: Its antigen is undetermined.

The receptor comes from a human donor with Susac syndrome. Sequencing was done on a sample of CD4+ T cells from PBMCs.

CDR3 nucleotides: TGTGCCTGGACAATTGGAACGGGGTCGGGGGAGCAGTTCTTC. It yields the protein CAWTIGTGSGEQFF. This chain uses TRBV30 with TRBJ2-1; tentative D call: TRBD2 (5 bases). Trimming shortened V by 4 bases and J by 10 bases, and 20 bases separated the two germline ends. CDR3 length: 14 amino acids. Per germline, CDR1 GTSNPN and CDR2 SVGIG (reference sequence). Together with reference TRBV30 and TRBJ2-1, the CDR3 gives the full variable domain: SQTIHQWPATLVQPVGSPLSLECTVEGTSNPNLYWYRQAAGRGLQLLFYSVGIGQISSEVPQNLSASRPQDRQFILSSKKLLLSDSGFYLCAWTIGTGSGEQFFGPGTRLTVL.